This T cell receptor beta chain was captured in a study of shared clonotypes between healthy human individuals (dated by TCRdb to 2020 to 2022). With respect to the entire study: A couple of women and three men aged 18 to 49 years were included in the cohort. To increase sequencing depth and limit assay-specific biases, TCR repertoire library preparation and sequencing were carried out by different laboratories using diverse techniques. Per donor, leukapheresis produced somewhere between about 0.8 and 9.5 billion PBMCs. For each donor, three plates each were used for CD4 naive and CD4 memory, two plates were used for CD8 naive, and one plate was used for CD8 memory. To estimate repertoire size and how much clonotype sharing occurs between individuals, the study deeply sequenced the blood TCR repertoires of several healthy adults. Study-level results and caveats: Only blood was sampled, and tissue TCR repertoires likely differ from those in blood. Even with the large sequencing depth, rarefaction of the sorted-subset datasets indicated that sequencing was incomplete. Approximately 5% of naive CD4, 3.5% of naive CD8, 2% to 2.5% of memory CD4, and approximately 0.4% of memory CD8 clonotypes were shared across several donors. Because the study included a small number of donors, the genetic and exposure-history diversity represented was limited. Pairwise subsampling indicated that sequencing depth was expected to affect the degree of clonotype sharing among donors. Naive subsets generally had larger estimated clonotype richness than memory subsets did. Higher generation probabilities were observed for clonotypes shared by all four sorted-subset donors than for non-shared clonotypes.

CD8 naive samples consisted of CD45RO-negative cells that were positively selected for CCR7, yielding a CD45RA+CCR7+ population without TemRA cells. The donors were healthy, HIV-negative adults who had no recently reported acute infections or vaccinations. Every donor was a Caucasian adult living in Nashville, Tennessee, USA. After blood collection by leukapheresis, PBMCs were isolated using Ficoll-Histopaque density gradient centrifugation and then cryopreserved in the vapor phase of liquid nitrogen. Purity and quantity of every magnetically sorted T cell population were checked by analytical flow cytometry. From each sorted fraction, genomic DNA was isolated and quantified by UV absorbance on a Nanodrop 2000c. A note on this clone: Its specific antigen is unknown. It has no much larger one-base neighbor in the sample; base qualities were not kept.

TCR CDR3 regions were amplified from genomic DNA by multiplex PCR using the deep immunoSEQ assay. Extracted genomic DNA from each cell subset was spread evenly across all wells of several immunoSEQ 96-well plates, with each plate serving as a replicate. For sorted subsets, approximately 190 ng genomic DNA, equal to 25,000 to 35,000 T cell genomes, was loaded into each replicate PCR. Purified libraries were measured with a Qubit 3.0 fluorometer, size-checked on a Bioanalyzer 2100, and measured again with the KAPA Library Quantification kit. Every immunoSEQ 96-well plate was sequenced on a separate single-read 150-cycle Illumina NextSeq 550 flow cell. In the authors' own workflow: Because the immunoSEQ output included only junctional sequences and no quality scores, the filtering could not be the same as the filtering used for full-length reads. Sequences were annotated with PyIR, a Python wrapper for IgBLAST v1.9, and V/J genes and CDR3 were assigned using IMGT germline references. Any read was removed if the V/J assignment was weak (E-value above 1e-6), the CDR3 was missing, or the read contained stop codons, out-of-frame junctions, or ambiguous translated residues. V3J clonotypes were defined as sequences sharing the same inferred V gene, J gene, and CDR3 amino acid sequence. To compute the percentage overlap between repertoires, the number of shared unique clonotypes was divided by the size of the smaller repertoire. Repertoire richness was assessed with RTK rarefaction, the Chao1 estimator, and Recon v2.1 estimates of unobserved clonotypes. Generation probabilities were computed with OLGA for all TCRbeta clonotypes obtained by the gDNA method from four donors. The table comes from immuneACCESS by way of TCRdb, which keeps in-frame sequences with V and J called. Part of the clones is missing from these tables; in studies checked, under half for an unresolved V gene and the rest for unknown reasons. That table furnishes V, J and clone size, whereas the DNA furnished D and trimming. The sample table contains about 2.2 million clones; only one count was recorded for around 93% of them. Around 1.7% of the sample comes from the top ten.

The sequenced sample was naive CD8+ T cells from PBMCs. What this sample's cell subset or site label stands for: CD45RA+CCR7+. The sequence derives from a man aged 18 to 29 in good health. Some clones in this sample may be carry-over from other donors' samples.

The CDR3 here reads CASSTQTEGTNYGYTF. DNA sequence: TGTGCCAGTAGTACCCAGACCGAAGGAACTAACTATGGCTACACCTTC. The chain is encoded by TRBV19 joined to TRBJ1-2; the D gene remains uncertain. V is shortened by 4 bases, J by 0 bases, and the region joining them spans 15 bases. The CDR3 contains 16 residues, cysteine and phenylalanine counted. CDR3 DNA is the only sequence kept; it has 48 bases, read in frame from the first base. From the germline V gene (reference sequence), CDR1 is LNHDA and CDR2 is SQIVND.